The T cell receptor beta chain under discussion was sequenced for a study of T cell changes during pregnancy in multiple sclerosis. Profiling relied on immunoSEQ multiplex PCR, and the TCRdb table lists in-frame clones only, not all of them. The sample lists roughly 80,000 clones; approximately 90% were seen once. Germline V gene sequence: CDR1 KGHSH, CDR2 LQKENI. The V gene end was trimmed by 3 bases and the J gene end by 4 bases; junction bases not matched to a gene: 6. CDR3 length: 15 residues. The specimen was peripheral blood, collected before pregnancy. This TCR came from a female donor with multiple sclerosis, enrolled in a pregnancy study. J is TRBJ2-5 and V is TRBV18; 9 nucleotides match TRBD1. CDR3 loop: CASSPGQGNGETQYF. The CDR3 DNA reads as TGTGCCAGCTCACCCGGACAGGGGAATGGAGAGACCCAGTACTTC.